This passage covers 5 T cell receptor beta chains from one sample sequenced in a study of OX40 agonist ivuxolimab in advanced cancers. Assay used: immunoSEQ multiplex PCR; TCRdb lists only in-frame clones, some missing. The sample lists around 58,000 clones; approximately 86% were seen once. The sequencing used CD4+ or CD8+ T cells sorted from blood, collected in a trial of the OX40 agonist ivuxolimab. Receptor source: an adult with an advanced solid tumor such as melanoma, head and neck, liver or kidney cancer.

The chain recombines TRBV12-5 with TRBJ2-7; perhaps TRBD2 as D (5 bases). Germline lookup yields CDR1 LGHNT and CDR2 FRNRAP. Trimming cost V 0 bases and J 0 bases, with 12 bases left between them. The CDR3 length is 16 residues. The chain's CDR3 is CASGLVLGAGSYEQYF. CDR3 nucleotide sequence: TGTGCTAGTGGTTTGGTTTTGGGCGCGGGCTCCTACGAGCAGTACTTC. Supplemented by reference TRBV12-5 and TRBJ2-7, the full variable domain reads DARVTQTPRHKVTEMGQEVTMRCQPILGHNTVFWYRQTMMQGLELLAYFRNRAPLDDSGMPKDRFSAEMPDATLATLKIQPSEPRDSAVYFCASGLVLGAGSYEQYFGPGTRLTVT.

The CDR3 here is CASSVRGQTSSYEQYF. CDR3 coding DNA: TGTGCCAGCAGCGTTCGGGGGCAAACGAGCTCCTACGAGCAGTACTTC. This chain uses TRBV13 with TRBJ2-7, with D perhaps assigned TRBD1 or TRBD2 (6 bases each). The germline V gene encodes CDR1 PRHDT and CDR2 FYEKMQ (reference sequence). Between the trimmed V and J ends, which lost 5 bases and 0 bases, there was a span of 17 bases. This CDR3 spans 16 amino acids.

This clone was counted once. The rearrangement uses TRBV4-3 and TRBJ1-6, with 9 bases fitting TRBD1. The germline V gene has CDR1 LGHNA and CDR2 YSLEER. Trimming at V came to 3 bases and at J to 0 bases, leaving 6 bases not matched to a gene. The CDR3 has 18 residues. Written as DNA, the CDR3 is TGCGCCAGCAGCCACTGGACAGGGGAGAGCTCCTATAATTCACCCCTCCACTTT. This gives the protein CASSHWTGESSYNSPLHF.

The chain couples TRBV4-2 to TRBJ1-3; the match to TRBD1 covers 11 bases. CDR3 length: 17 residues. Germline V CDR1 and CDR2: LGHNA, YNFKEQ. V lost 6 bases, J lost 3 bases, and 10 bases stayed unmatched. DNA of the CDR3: TGTGCCAGCAGTCCCGGGACAGGGGGACTTGATGGAAACACCATATATTTT. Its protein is CASSPGTGGLDGNTIYF.

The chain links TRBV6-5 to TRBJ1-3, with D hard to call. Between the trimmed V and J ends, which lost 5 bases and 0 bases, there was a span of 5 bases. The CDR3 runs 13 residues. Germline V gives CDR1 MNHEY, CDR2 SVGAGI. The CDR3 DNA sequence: TGTGCCAGCAGTCCTAGCTCTGGAAACACCATATATTTT. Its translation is CASSPSSGNTIYF.